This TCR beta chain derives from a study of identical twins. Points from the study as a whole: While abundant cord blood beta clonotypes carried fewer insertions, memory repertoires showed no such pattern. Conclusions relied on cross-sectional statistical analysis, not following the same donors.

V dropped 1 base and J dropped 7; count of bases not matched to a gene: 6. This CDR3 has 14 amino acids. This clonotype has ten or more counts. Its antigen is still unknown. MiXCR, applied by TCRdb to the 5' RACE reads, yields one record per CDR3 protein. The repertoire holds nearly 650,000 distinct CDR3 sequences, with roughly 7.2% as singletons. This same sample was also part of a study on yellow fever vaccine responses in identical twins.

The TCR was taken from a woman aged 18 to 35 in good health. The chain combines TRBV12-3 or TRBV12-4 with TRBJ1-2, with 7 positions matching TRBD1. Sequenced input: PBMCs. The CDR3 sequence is CASSLGQGILGYTF. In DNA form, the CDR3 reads TGTGCCAGCAGTTTAGGACAGGGAATTCTTGGCTACACCTTC.